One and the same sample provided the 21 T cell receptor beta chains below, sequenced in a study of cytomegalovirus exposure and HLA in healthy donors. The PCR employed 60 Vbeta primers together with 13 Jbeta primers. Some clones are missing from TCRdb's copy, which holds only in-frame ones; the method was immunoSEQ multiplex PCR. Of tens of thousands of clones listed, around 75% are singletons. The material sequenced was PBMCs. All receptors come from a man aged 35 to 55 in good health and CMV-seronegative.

The CDR3: CASRRQGYYTEAFF. The CDR3 DNA is TGTGCCAGCAGGCGACAGGGTTATTACACTGAAGCTTTCTTT. The J gene is TRBJ1-1, the V gene TRBV5-4; TRBD1 agrees at 7 bases. Germline lookup yields CDR1 SGHNT and CDR2 YYREEE (reference sequence). The CDR3 has 14 amino acids. Trimming removed 5 bases from V and 3 bases from J; junction bases left unmatched: 7.

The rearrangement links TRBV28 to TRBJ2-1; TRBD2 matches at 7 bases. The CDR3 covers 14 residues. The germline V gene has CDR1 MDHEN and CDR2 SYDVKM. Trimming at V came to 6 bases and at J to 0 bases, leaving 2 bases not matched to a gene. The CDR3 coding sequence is TGTGCCAGCAGGCCTAGCGGCTCCTACAATGAGCAGTTCTTC. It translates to CASRPSGSYNEQFF.

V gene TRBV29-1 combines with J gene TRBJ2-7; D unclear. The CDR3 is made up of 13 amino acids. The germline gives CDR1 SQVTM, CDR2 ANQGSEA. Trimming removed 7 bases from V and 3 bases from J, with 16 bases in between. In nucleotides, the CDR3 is TGCAGCGCCACGCCCGCAGGCAGCTACGAGCAGTACTTC. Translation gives CSATPAGSYEQYF.

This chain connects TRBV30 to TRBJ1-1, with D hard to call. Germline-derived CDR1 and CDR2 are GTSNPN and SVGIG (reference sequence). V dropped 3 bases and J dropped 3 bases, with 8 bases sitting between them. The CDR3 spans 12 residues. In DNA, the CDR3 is TGTGCCTGGAGCGTTAGTGACACTGAAGCTTTCTTT. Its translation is CAWSVSDTEAFF. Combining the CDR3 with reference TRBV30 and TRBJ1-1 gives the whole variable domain SQTIHQWPATLVQPVGSPLSLECTVEGTSNPNLYWYRQAAGRGLQLLFYSVGIGQISSEVPQNLSASRPQDRQFILSSKKLLLSDSGFYLCAWSVSDTEAFFGQGTRLTVV.

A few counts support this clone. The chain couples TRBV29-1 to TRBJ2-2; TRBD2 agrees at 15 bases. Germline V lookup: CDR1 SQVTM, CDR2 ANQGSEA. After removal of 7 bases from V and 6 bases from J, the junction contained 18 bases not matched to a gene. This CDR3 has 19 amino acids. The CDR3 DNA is TGCAGCGCTATGCAAGGGACTAGCGGGAGGCTCAGTAGGGCCGGGGAGCTGTTTTTT. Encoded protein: CSAMQGTSGRLSRAGELFF.

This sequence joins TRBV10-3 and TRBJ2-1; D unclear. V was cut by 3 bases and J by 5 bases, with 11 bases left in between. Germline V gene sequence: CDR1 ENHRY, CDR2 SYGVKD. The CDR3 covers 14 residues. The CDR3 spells CAISDWQANNEQFF. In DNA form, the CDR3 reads TGTGCCATCAGTGATTGGCAGGCGAACAATGAGCAGTTCTTC.

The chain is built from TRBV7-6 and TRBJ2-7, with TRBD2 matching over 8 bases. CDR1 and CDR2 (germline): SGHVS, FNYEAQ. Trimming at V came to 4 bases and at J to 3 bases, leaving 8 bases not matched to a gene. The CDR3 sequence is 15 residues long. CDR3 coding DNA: TGTGCCAGCAGCTCTCCGGGACTAGGGATCTACGAGCAGTACTTC. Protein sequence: CASSSPGLGIYEQYF. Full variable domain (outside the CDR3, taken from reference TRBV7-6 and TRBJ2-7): GAGVSQSPRYKVTKRGQDVALRCDPISGHVSLYWYRQALGQGPEFLTYFNYEAQQDKSGLPNDRFSAERPEGSISTLTIQRTEQRDSAMYRCASSSPGLGIYEQYFGPGTRLTVT.

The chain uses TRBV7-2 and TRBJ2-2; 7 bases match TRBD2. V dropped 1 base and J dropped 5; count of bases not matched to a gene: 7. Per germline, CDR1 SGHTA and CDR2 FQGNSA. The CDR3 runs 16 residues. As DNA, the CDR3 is TGTGCCAGCAGCTTAGATGCGGGAGCTTCGACCGGGGAGCTGTTTTTT. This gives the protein CASSLDAGASTGELFF.

As DNA, the CDR3 is TGCAGTGCTAGTACGGGCTACGAGCAGTACTTC. Translating it yields CSASTGYEQYF. The chain joins TRBV20-1 to TRBJ2-7; no clear D gene. The V gene's germline CDR1 is DFQATT and CDR2 SNEGSKA (reference sequence). V lost 3 bases and J lost 3, with 6 bases in between. CDR3 length equals 11 residues.

DNA of the CDR3: TGTGCCAGCAGTGAGCGGGCTATCAATCAGCCCCAGCATTTT. Translation: CASSERAINQPQHF. This chain links TRBV25-1 with TRBJ1-5, with D unclear. The germline gives CDR1 MGHDK, CDR2 SYGVNS. V lost 3 bases and J 3 bases, leaving 9 bases between the germline ends. The CDR3 has 14 residues. Full variable domain (remainder filled in from reference TRBV25-1 and TRBJ1-5): EADIYQTPRYLVIGTGKKITLECSQTMGHDKMYWYQQDPGMELHLIHYSYGVNSTEKGDLSSESTVSRIRTEHFPLTLESARPSHTSQYLCASSERAINQPQHFGDGTRLSIL.

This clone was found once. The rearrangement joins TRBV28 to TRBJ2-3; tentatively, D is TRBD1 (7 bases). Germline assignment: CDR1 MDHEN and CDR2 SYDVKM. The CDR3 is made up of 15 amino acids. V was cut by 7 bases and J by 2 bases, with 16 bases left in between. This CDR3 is CASTTGSGPTDTQYF. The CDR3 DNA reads TGTGCCAGCACGACAGGGAGCGGGCCCACAGATACGCAGTATTTT.

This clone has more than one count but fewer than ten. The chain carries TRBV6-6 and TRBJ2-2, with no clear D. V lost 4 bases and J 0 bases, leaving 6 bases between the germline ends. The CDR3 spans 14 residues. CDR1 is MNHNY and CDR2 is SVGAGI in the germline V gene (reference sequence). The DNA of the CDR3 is TGTGCCAGCAGTTTGCCAGCGAACACCGGGGAGCTGTTTTTT. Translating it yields CASSLPANTGELFF.

The DNA for the CDR3 is TGTGCCAGCAGCTTAGCGGCGGGAGACTACGAGCAGTACTTC. This gives the protein CASSLAAGDYEQYF. The chain couples TRBV11-2 to TRBJ2-7, with TRBD2 matching over 7 bases. The junction had 3 bases not matched to a gene; V was cut back by 1 base and J by 3 bases. The CDR3 covers 14 residues. CDR1 and CDR2 (germline): SGHAT, FQNNGV.

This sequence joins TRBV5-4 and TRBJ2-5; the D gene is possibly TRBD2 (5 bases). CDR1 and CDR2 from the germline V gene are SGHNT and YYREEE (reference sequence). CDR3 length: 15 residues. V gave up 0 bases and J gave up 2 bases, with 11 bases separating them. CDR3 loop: CASSLEVAQQETQYF. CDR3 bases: TGTGCCAGCAGCTTGGAGGTAGCGCAGCAAGAGACCCAGTACTTC.

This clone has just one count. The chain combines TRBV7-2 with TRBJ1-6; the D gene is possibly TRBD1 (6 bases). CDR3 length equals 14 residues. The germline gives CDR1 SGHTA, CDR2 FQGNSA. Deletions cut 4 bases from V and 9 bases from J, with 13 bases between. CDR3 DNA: TGTGCCAGCAGCTCCCAGGGGATAACTTCACCCCTCCACTTT. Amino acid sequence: CASSSQGITSPLHF.

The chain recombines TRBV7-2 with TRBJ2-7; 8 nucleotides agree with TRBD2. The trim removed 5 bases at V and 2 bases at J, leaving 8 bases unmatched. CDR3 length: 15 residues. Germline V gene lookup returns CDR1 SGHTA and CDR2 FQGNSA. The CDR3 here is CASSPSSGTTYEQYF. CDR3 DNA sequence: TGTGCCAGCAGCCCGAGTAGCGGGACAACCTACGAGCAGTACTTC.

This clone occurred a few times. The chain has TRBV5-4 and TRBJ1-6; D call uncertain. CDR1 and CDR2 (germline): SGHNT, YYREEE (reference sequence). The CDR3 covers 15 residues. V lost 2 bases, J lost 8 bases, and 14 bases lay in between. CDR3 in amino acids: CASSFDPNLDSPLHF. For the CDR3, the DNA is TGTGCCAGCAGCTTTGACCCGAATCTAGATTCACCCCTCCACTTT. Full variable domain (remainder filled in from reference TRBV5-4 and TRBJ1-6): ETGVTQSPTHLIKTRGQQVTLRCSSQSGHNTVSWYQQALGQGPQFIFQYYREEENGRGNFPPRFSGLQFPNYSSELNVNALELDDSALYLCASSFDPNLDSPLHFGNGTRLTVT.

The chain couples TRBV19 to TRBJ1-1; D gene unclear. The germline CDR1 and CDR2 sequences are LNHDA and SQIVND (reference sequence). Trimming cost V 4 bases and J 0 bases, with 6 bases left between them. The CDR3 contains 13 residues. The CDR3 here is CASSKRLNTEAFF. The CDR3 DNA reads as TGTGCCAGTAGTAAGAGGTTGAACACTGAAGCTTTCTTT.

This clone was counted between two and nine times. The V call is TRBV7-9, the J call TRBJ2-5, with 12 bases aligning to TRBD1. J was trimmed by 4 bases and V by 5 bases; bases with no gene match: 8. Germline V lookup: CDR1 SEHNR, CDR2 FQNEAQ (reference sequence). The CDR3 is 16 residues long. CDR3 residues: CASSSRDRGRIETQYF. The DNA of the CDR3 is TGTGCCAGCAGCAGCCGGGACAGGGGGCGGATAGAGACCCAGTACTTC. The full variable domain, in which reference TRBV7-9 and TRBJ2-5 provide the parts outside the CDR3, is DTGVSQNPRHKITKRGQNVTFRCDPISEHNRLYWYRQTLGQGPEFLTYFQNEAQLEKSRLLSDRFSAERPKGSFSTLEIQRTEQGDSAMYLCASSSRDRGRIETQYFGPGTRLLVL.

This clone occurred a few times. In DNA form, the CDR3 reads TGTGCCAGCTCACAATCTGGGGGGGCCAACTACGAGCAGTACTTC. It yields the protein CASSQSGGANYEQYF. V usage is TRBV18 and J usage is TRBJ2-7; TRBD2 might be the D (7 bases). Trimming took off 4 bases at V and 3 bases at J, with 16 bases between the two ends. Germline loops: CDR1 KGHSH, CDR2 LQKENI. This CDR3 has 15 amino acids.

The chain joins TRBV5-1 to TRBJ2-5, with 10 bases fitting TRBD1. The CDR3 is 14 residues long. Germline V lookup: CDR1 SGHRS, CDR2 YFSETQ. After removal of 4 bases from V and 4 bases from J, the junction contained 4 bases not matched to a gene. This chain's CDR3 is CASSRQGAGETQYF. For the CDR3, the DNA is TGCGCCAGCAGCCGACAGGGGGCAGGAGAGACCCAGTACTTC.